This T cell receptor beta chain was identified in a study of cytomegalovirus exposure and HLA in healthy donors. Study-level findings and limits: A list of roughly 160 TCR beta chains associated with cytomegalovirus was given.

The study ran its PCR with 60 Vbeta and 13 Jbeta primers. Clones were sequenced by immunoSEQ multiplex PCR, and TCRdb holds only the in-frame ones, with some missing. The table lists some 190,000 clones, more than 70% of them singletons, with 1.5% to 2% in the top ten. Regarding this clone: As yet, its antigen is unknown.

This CDR3 spans 19 amino acids. Germline assignment: CDR1 SGHRS and CDR2 YFSETQ. The V and J ends lost 1 base and 3 bases respectively, with 22 bases between them. The genes are TRBV5-1 and TRBJ1-4; D might be TRBD1 (6 bases). Sequenced material: PBMCs. The clonotype comes from a man aged 35-49 years in good health and CMV-seropositive. As DNA, the CDR3 is TGCGCCAGCAGCTTGTTCGGCAGGGGCGACTTTGAGGCTAATGAAAAACTGTTTTTT. Protein sequence: CASSLFGRGDFEANEKLFF.